The entry below gives a single T cell receptor (beta chain) sequence along with its context. The CDR3 sequence is 14 residues long. Authors' analysis steps: The assay estimated nucleated cells by amplifying reference gene primers. Sequencing used immunoSEQ multiplex PCR; TCRdb keeps in-frame clones, though not all of them. V, J and clone size are taken as reported in that table, and D and trimming were inferred from the DNA itself. Found here are about 90,000 clones, approximately 90% of them singletons; the top ten hold roughly 0.51%. The source of the sample is a study of blood T cell repertoires in COVID-19. Background on the study: From T cells, B-cell-depleted T cells, or PBMCs came the material, which was cDNA or gDNA.

Sequenced: peripheral blood. The clonotype was recovered from a man in his 60s with acute or convalescent COVID-19. The V and J genes are TRBV21-1 and TRBJ1-5; the table's TRBD1 call for D was not verified on the DNA. TRBV21-1 is deemed a pseudogene. The CDR3, as DNA: TGTGCCAGCAGCAAGCAACAGGGTAATCAGCCCCAGCATTTT. Translated, it gives CASSKQQGNQPQHF.